A single sample gave rise to the 10 T cell receptor beta chains below, sequenced in a study of identical twins. TCRdb passed the 5' RACE reads through MiXCR, listing each CDR3 protein once. Among hundreds of thousands of distinct CDR3 sequences listed, roughly 7% were seen once. These same data were also listed under a study on yellow fever vaccine responses in identical twins.

Material: memory (CD45RO+) T cells sorted from blood. These receptors were obtained from a woman under 30 in good health.

This clonotype appeared many times. In nucleotides, the CDR3 is TGTGCCACCAGCCGTGGACAGGGTGGTAATTCACCCCTCCACTTT. Amino acids: CATSRGQGGNSPLHF. V gene TRBV15 combines with J gene TRBJ1-6, with TRBD1 identical over 8 bases. Germline loops: CDR1 LNHNV, CDR2 YYDKDF (reference sequence). This CDR3 region has 15 residues. J lost 6 bases, V lost 5 bases, and 6 bases had no gene match. The whole variable domain, filled in from reference TRBV15 and TRBJ1-6, reads DAMVIQNPRYQVTQFGKPVTLSCSQTLNHNVMYWYQQKSSQAPKLLFHYYDKDFNNEADTPDNFQSRRPNTSFCFLDIRSPGLGDTAMYLCATSRGQGGNSPLHFGNGTRLTVT.

The chain carries TRBV24-1 and TRBJ1-2; TRBD1 aligns across 8 bases. Germline V gene sequence: CDR1 KGHDR, CDR2 SFDVKD. CDR3 length: 14 residues. J gave up 5 bases and V 4 bases, and 5 bases lay outside the gene matches. The chain's CDR3 is CATSEGTGVYGYTF. CDR3 DNA: TGTGCCACCAGTGAAGGGACAGGAGTTTATGGCTACACCTTC.

This clonotype was counted many times. The chain couples TRBV7-2 to TRBJ1-5, with a possible D match to TRBD1 (6 bases). Germline V gives CDR1 SGHTA, CDR2 FQGNSA. The CDR3 is 15 amino acids. V lost 2 bases, J lost 2 bases, and 10 bases lay in between. CDR3 loop: CASSLKPGGNQPQHF. The CDR3 DNA sequence: TGTGCCAGCAGCTTAAAGCCAGGGGGCAATCAGCCCCAGCATTTT.

This clonotype has more than one count but fewer than ten. The V gene is TRBV11-1, the J gene TRBJ2-5; D not certain. The CDR3 length is 15 residues. Trimming cost V 2 bases and J 2 bases, with 12 bases left between them. Germline V CDR1 and CDR2: SGHAT, FQDESV (reference sequence). The CDR3 DNA sequence: TGTGCCAGCAGCTTAAGTGTTGCAAGACAAGAGACCCAGTACTTC. This codes for CASSLSVARQETQYF.

In its sample, this clonotype was seen a few times. The gene calls are TRBV6-5 and TRBJ2-5; the match to TRBD1 covers 8 bases. The germline V gene has CDR1 MNHEY and CDR2 SVGAGI. This CDR3 has 16 residues. V lost 2 bases to trimming and J lost 5 bases; unmatched junction nucleotides: 10. CDR3 in amino acids: CASSYPPRQGTETQYF. DNA of the CDR3: TGTGCCAGCAGTTACCCTCCCCGACAGGGGACGGAGACCCAGTACTTC.

This clonotype has at least ten counts. The chain couples TRBV12-3 or TRBV12-4 to TRBJ2-1, with 8 nucleotides matching TRBD1. CDR3 length: 13 amino acids. The V and J ends lost 6 bases and 8 bases, in that order; junction bases with no gene match: 6. CDR3 sequence (DNA): TGTGCCAGCAGCAGGACAGGGCTTCATGAGCAGTTCTTC. It specifies CASSRTGLHEQFF.

The chain links TRBV11-3 to TRBJ2-1, with 13 nucleotides matching TRBD2. J lost 10 bases, V lost 3 bases, and 6 bases had no gene match. The V gene's germline CDR1 is SGHNT and CDR2 YENEEA. The CDR3 is 15 residues long. The CDR3 reads CASSFGLAGVGEQFF. As DNA, the CDR3 is TGTGCCAGCAGCTTTGGACTAGCGGGAGTCGGGGAGCAGTTCTTC. Drawing the rest from reference TRBV11-3 and TRBJ2-1, the complete variable domain is EAGVVQSPRYKIIEKKQPVAFWCNPISGHNTLYWYLQNLGQGPELLIRYENEEAVDDSQLPKDRFSAERLKGVDSTLKIQPAELGDSAVYLCASSFGLAGVGEQFFGPGTRLTVL.

This clonotype was seen many times. This chain joins TRBV12-3 or TRBV12-4 and TRBJ1-1; D ambiguous. The CDR3 sequence is 14 residues long. V dropped 4 bases and J dropped 4 bases, with 13 bases sitting between them. The CDR3: CASSSNSGPTEAFF. The CDR3 nucleotides read TGTGCCAGCAGTTCCAATTCTGGACCCACTGAAGCTTTCTTT.

V gene TRBV10-3 combines with J gene TRBJ2-1; 7 bases agree with TRBD2. The CDR3 runs to 13 residues. The germline gives CDR1 ENHRY, CDR2 SYGVKD. V lost 4 bases and J lost 9; bases outside the gene matches: 6. The chain's CDR3 is CAISVTRESEQFF. CDR3 DNA: TGTGCCATCAGTGTGACGCGGGAGTCTGAGCAGTTCTTC.

This clonotype was seen at least ten times. The V gene is TRBV10-3, the J gene TRBJ2-3; the D gene is possibly TRBD2 (6 bases). The CDR3 sequence is 13 residues long. The germline V and J ends were trimmed by 7 bases and 2 bases, with 10 bases remaining between them. Germline CDR1 ENHRY, CDR2 SYGVKD. The CDR3 coding sequence is TGTGCCATCAACCGGGGGAACACAGATACGCAGTATTTT. Translation: CAINRGNTDTQYF.